Shown below are 22 T cell receptor beta chains from a single sample sequenced in a study of control samples from healthy donors and cancer patients. Some clones are missing from TCRdb's copy, which holds only in-frame ones; the method was immunoSEQ multiplex PCR. This sample has some 210,000 clones, with 91% found just once. Sequenced: blood. The receptors come from a man aged 25-45 years in good health.

CDR3 in amino acids: CAWSVGSSGGGTDTQYF. CDR3 DNA: TGTGCCTGGAGTGTCGGCTCTAGCGGGGGGGGCACAGATACGCAGTATTTT. V and J are TRBV30 and TRBJ2-3; 12 nucleotides match TRBD2. V trimming: 0 bases; J trimming: 1 base; junction bases outside the gene matches: 5. CDR1 and CDR2 from the germline V gene are GTSNPN and SVGIG (reference sequence). The CDR3 is 17 residues long.

V usage is TRBV10-2 and J usage is TRBJ2-2; 10 nucleotides match TRBD1. Trimming cost V 6 bases and J 3 bases; bases outside gene matches: 1. The CDR3 is 14 amino acids. From germline, CDR1 is WSHSY and CDR2 SAAADI. For the CDR3, the DNA is TGCGCCAGCAGGGACAGGGGGTACACCGGGGAGCTGTTTTTT. It yields the protein CASRDRGYTGELFF.

The chain is built from TRBV11-2 and TRBJ1-1; tentatively, D is TRBD1 (5 bases). Germline CDR1 SGHAT, CDR2 FQNNGV. V lost 1 base to trimming and J lost 8 bases, with 8 bases between them. The CDR3 sequence is 12 residues long. The CDR3 nucleotides are TGTGCCAGCAGCTTAGTCGGGGCAGAAGCTTTCTTT. Its protein is CASSLVGAEAFF.

The rearrangement links TRBV6-1 to TRBJ2-1; no definite D call. V was shortened by 1 base and J by 8 bases, with 9 bases between the two germline ends. The CDR3 sequence is 13 residues long. Germline V CDR1 and CDR2: MNHNS, SASEGT. The CDR3 DNA is TGTGCCAGCAGTGAAGGAGGATTCGATGAGCAGTTCTTC. Its translation: CASSEGGFDEQFF.

The gene calls are TRBV30 and TRBJ1-4; D is unresolved. Between the trimmed V and J ends, which lost 0 bases and 8 bases, there was a span of 10 bases. Germline V lookup: CDR1 GTSNPN, CDR2 SVGIG (reference sequence). The CDR3 consists of 13 residues. CDR3 bases: TGTGCCTGGAGTGTGGGCCTTGGGGAAAAACTGTTTTTT. Amino acids: CAWSVGLGEKLFF.

V usage is TRBV5-1 and J usage is TRBJ1-1, with TRBD1 identical over 8 bases. The V and J ends lost 0 bases and 5 bases, in that order; junction bases with no gene match: 3. The CDR3 runs 14 residues. Germline V gives CDR1 SGHRS, CDR2 YFSETQ. The CDR3 sequence is CASSLEQGGTEAFF. As DNA, the CDR3 is TGCGCCAGCAGCTTGGAACAGGGGGGGACTGAAGCTTTCTTT.

The chain is built from TRBV12-3 or TRBV12-4 and TRBJ1-1; D uncertain. The ends were cut back, 1 base at V and 7 bases at J, with 10 bases in the middle. The CDR3 extends over 13 amino acids. The CDR3 nucleotides are TGTGCCAGCAGTTTAGGGGTAAACCTTGAAGCTTTCTTT. It yields the protein CASSLGVNLEAFF.

The chain carries TRBV6-1 and TRBJ1-5; TRBD1 is a possible D gene (5 bases). V was pared by 1 base and J by 1 base, with 20 bases between. The CDR3 loop spans 19 amino acids. The V gene's germline CDR1 is MNHNS and CDR2 SASEGT. The CDR3: CASSEVWAWGPGSNQPQHF. CDR3 coding DNA: TGTGCCAGCAGTGAAGTTTGGGCCTGGGGCCCTGGGAGCAATCAGCCCCAGCATTTT.

The chain couples TRBV2 to TRBJ1-6; no reliable D call. V was cut by 7 bases and J by 1 base, with 11 bases left in between. The CDR3 loop spans 15 amino acids. The V gene's germline CDR1 is SNHLY and CDR2 FYNNEI. This CDR3 reads CASIDGKSYNSPLHF. The CDR3 DNA reads TGTGCCAGCATAGACGGCAAATCCTATAATTCACCCCTCCACTTT.

The genes are TRBV29-1 and TRBJ1-5; 7 bases match TRBD1. The CDR3 runs to 14 residues. Per the germline V gene, CDR1 is SQVTM and CDR2 is ANQGSEA. With V trimmed by 7 bases and J by 4 bases, 10 bases remained unmatched. The CDR3 loop is CSAFTGATNQPQHF. The CDR3 DNA sequence: TGCAGCGCGTTCACAGGGGCCACTAATCAGCCCCAGCATTTT.

The chain uses TRBV7-9 and TRBJ2-3; D gene unclear. Trimming removed 5 bases from V and 6 bases from J, with 12 bases in between. The germline V gene has CDR1 SEHNR and CDR2 FQNEAQ (reference sequence). The CDR3 sequence is 13 residues long. DNA for the CDR3: TGTGCCAGCAGCCCACTCCTACGGGATACGCAGTATTTT. Protein sequence: CASSPLLRDTQYF. The complete variable domain, with remaining parts taken from reference TRBV7-9 and TRBJ2-3, reads DTGVSQNPRHKITKRGQNVTFRCDPISEHNRLYWYRQTLGQGPEFLTYFQNEAQLEKSRLLSDRFSAERPKGSFSTLEIQRTEQGDSAMYLCASSPLLRDTQYFGPGTRLTVL.

This chain uses TRBV5-1 with TRBJ2-6; TRBD1 agrees at 7 bases. In germline, CDR1 is SGHRS, CDR2 YFSETQ. The CDR3 contains 17 residues. V gave up 6 bases and J gave up 0 bases; unmatched junction bases: 9. The CDR3 nucleotides read TGCGCCAGCACCAAAACGACAGGGTTCTCTGGGGCCAACGTCCTGACTTTC. Translating gives CASTKTTGFSGANVLTF.

This sequence joins TRBV3-1 (or the pseudogene TRBV3-2) and TRBJ1-2, with no clear D. CDR1 and CDR2 from the germline V gene are LGHDT and YNNKEL (reference sequence). Trimming cost V 4 bases and J 0 bases, with 15 bases left between them. The CDR3 covers 16 residues. The CDR3 reads CASSLSSHKTNYGYTF. In DNA form, the CDR3 reads TGTGCCAGCAGCCTCTCGAGCCACAAAACTAACTATGGCTACACCTTC.

This chain joins TRBV5-1 and TRBJ2-5, with D possibly TRBD1 on 7 matching bases. The CDR3 is 15 amino acids. Trimming left V 4 bases short and J 1 base short, with 14 bases between. Germline CDR1 reads SGHRS; CDR2 reads YFSETQ. CDR3 residues: CASSPGAGGQETQYF. The CDR3 DNA reads TGCGCCAGCAGCCCGGGGGCAGGGGGCCAAGAGACCCAGTACTTC.

CDR3 loop: CAWSATGGVTDTQYF. The CDR3 DNA sequence: TGTGCCTGGAGTGCCACTGGGGGCGTGACAGATACGCAGTATTTT. The chain uses TRBV30 and TRBJ2-3; the D gene is possibly TRBD1 (6 bases). The V gene's germline CDR1 is GTSNPN and CDR2 SVGIG (reference sequence). CDR3 length: 15 residues. Trimming removed 1 base at V and 3 bases at J, with 14 bases between.

The chain links TRBV27 to TRBJ1-5; the D is unclear. From germline, CDR1 is MNHEY and CDR2 SMNVEV (reference sequence). V shed 7 bases and J shed 7 bases, with 14 bases lying between them. The length of the CDR3 is 13 residues. CDR3 loop: CASTLTPGQPQHF. In DNA, the CDR3 is TGTGCCAGCACCCTTACTCCTGGACAGCCCCAGCATTTT.

The gene calls are TRBV10-1 and TRBJ1-1; D uncertain. This CDR3 contains 14 residues. Per germline, CDR1 WNHNN and CDR2 SYGVQD (reference sequence). V lost 2 bases and J lost 0, with 7 bases in between. The CDR3 region is CASSEGYLNTEAFF. The CDR3 DNA reads TGCGCCAGCAGTGAGGGGTATCTGAACACTGAAGCTTTCTTT.

A remark on this clone: The same CDR3 is also encoded by other DNA sequences in this sample. The rearrangement uses TRBV12-3 or TRBV12-4 and TRBJ1-2, with no clear D. Trimming shortened V by 3 bases and J by 6 bases, and 5 bases separated the two germline ends. The CDR3 contains 11 residues. In nucleotides, the CDR3 is TGTGCCAGCAGTTTTGGAGATGGCTACACCTTC. Its protein product is CASSFGDGYTF.

The V call is TRBV6-5, the J call TRBJ2-7; 8 bases are a match to TRBD1. The CDR3 covers 14 residues. Germline-derived CDR1 and CDR2 are MNHEY and SVGAGI. The junction had 9 bases not matched to a gene; V was cut back by 5 bases and J by 6 bases. The chain's CDR3 is CASSRFQGAGEQYF. CDR3 nucleotide sequence: TGTGCCAGCAGTCGTTTTCAGGGGGCGGGCGAGCAGTACTTC.

The gene calls are TRBV2 and TRBJ2-1; 14 bases are a match to TRBD2. There are 16 residues in the CDR3. J gave up 3 bases and V 3 bases, and 1 base lay outside the gene matches. Germline V gene data show CDR1 as SNHLY and CDR2 as FYNNEI. The CDR3 DNA follows: TGTGCCAGCAGTGAGACTAGCGGGGGGGACTACAATGAGCAGTTCTTC. The encoded protein is CASSETSGGDYNEQFF.

The V and J genes are TRBV5-4 and TRBJ1-1, with D maybe TRBD1 (6 bases). The CDR3 covers 14 residues. V lost 4 bases to trimming and J lost 4 bases, with 14 bases between them. Germline CDR1 reads SGHNT; CDR2 reads YYREEE (reference sequence). The CDR3 reads CASSLNREGTEAFF. The CDR3 DNA sequence: TGTGCCAGCAGCCTGAACAGGGAGGGCACTGAAGCTTTCTTT.

The chain links TRBV19 to TRBJ1-1, with a tentative D call TRBD1 (6 bases). This CDR3 has 15 residues. CDR1 and CDR2 (germline): LNHDA, SQIVND (reference sequence). Trimming pared 0 bases from V and 5 bases from J, leaving 13 bases between. This CDR3 reads CASSIDLRGMTEAFF. The CDR3 nucleotides are TGTGCCAGTAGTATAGATCTTAGGGGGATGACTGAAGCTTTCTTT.